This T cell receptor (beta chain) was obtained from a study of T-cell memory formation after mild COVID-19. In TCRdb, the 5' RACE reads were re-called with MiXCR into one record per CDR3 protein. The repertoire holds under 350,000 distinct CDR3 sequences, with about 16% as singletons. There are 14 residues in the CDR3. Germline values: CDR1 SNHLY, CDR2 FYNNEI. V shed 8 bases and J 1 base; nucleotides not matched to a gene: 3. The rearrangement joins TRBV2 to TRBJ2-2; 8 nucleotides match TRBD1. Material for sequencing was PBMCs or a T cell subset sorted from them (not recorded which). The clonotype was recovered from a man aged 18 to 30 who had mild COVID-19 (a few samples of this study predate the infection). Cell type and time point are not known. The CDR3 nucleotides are TGTGCCAGCTCCGGGACAGGGAACACCGGGGAGCTGTTTTTT. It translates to CASSGTGNTGELFF.